This note documents a single T cell receptor (beta chain) sequence. Its specificity is not known. The data derive from a study of T cell responses to AZD1222 COVID-19 vaccine. Whole-study findings and limits: Receipt of two AZD1222 doses was followed by a rise in Spike-specific TCR breadth and depth. The number of AZD1222 recipients seropositive at baseline was only five to seven.

Profiling relied on immunoSEQ multiplex PCR, and the TCRdb table lists in-frame clones only, not all of them. The repertoire has around 120,000 clones, around 94% of them found once; the top ten carry just under 3%. The V and J ends lost 1 base and 5 bases respectively, with 14 bases between them. Germline-derived CDR1 and CDR2 are SGHTA and FQGNSA. The CDR3 contains 15 residues. This chain uses TRBV7-2 with TRBJ1-1; D may be TRBD1 (6 bases). This receptor was taken from an adult in good health. Here the sequenced sample was peripheral blood, taken on day 0 of AZD1222 vaccination. The CDR3 DNA sequence: TGTGCCAGCAGCTTAGTGACGGGGGGCAGTACTGAAGCTTTCTTT. Encoded protein: CASSLVTGGSTEAFF.